Reported below is one T cell receptor (beta chain). The target antigen is unknown. Here immunoSEQ multiplex PCR was the method, and the copy in TCRdb shows in-frame clones only, minus some. The table lists 90,000 to 120,000 clones, nearly 90% of them singletons. The sample comes from a study of T cell responses to AZD1222 COVID-19 vaccine. The germline V and J ends were trimmed by 6 bases and 2 bases, with 14 bases remaining between them. Germline V gene sequence: CDR1 MNHEY, CDR2 SMNVEV (reference sequence). There are 14 residues in the CDR3. Study-wide results and caveats: It should be noted that donors were predominantly white British and more often female, and clonal diversity was possibly underestimated. Repertoires in all cases were sampled only once the peak T cell response had passed.

This TCR derives from an adult who received the AZD1222 COVID-19 vaccine. Material: peripheral blood, obtained 28 days after the second AZD1222 dose. The genes are TRBV27 and TRBJ2-7; D possibly corresponds to TRBD1 (6 bases). CDR3 nucleotides: TGTGCCAGCAGCCCGACAGGACCTGCCTACGAGCAGTACTTC. It specifies CASSPTGPAYEQYF.